This is a list of T cell receptor beta chains from one sample in a study of radiotherapy plus CTLA-4 blockade in lung cancer. Profiled with immunoSEQ multiplex PCR; TCRdb holds only in-frame clones, not every one. The data hold about 80,000 clones, with more than 75% observed a single time. The sequencing used peripheral blood, collected from a patient treated with radiotherapy plus ipilimumab. These receptors came from a human donor with non-small cell lung cancer who had a partial response to radiotherapy plus ipilimumab. CDR3s include the opening cysteine and the closing phenylalanine or tryptophan. A D gene is named only where the DNA matches it firmly. Where a row states a size, it is once, few, many or the class of an expanded clone; other rows omit it.

d_gene: -; v_gene: TRBV7-8; abundance: -; j_gene: TRBJ1-2; CDR3aa: CASSLGVVGGSGVTNYGYTF; CDR3nt: TGTGCCAGCAGCCTAGGGGTTGTTGGTGGGTCAGGGGTTACTAACTATGGCTACACCTTC
d_gene: TRBD1; v_gene: TRBV28; abundance: -; j_gene: TRBJ1-1; CDR3aa: CASSLNPGTGFEAFF; CDR3nt: TGTGCCAGCAGTTTAAACCCCGGGACAGGCTTTGAAGCTTTCTTT
d_gene: -; v_gene: TRBV5-8; abundance: -; j_gene: TRBJ1-5; CDR3aa: CASSWGGPSAQHF; CDR3nt: TGTGCCAGCAGCTGGGGGGGACCATCGGCCCAGCATTTT
d_gene: TRBD1; v_gene: TRBV6-1; abundance: -; j_gene: TRBJ2-1; CDR3aa: CASGTAHNEQFF; CDR3nt: TGTGCCAGCGGGACAGCCCACAATGAGCAGTTCTTC
d_gene: TRBD2; v_gene: TRBV28; abundance: few; j_gene: TRBJ2-1; CDR3aa: CASRSPSGVYNEQFF; CDR3nt: TGTGCCAGCAGGTCCCCTAGCGGGGTTTACAATGAGCAGTTCTTC
d_gene: -; v_gene: TRBV5-5; abundance: -; j_gene: TRBJ1-5; CDR3aa: CASSLLQVAQEHF; CDR3nt: TGTGCCAGCAGCTTATTACAGGTGGCTCAGGAGCATTTT
d_gene: TRBD1; v_gene: TRBV10-3; abundance: -; j_gene: TRBJ1-5; CDR3aa: CAISAHSPGGLSNQPQHF; CDR3nt: TGTGCCATCAGTGCGCACTCACCAGGGGGACTTAGCAATCAGCCCCAGCATTTT
d_gene: TRBD1; v_gene: TRBV6-5; abundance: -; j_gene: TRBJ1-1; CDR3aa: CASSSEQGARRTEAFF; CDR3nt: TGTGCCAGCAGTTCAGAACAGGGGGCGCGGAGAACTGAAGCTTTCTTT
d_gene: TRBD2; v_gene: TRBV4-3; abundance: many; j_gene: TRBJ2-2; CDR3aa: CASSQDMLAGGNTGELFF; CDR3nt: TGCGCCAGCAGCCAAGATATGTTGGCGGGAGGAAACACCGGGGAGCTGTTTTTT
d_gene: -; v_gene: TRBV5-1; abundance: -; j_gene: TRBJ2-7; CDR3aa: CASSLDRYSYEQYF; CDR3nt: TGCGCCAGCAGCTTGGACCGTTACAGCTACGAGCAGTACTTC
d_gene: TRBD2; v_gene: TRBV5-1; abundance: few; j_gene: TRBJ2-1; CDR3aa: CASSGELAGGSEQFF; CDR3nt: TGCGCCAGCAGCGGCGAACTAGCGGGAGGTTCTGAGCAGTTCTTC
d_gene: -; v_gene: TRBV19; abundance: once; j_gene: TRBJ1-2; CDR3aa: CASSIQAGNYGYTF; CDR3nt: TGTGCCAGTAGTATTCAGGCAGGGAACTATGGCTACACCTTC
d_gene: -; v_gene: TRBV6-5; abundance: -; j_gene: TRBJ2-5; CDR3aa: CASRPYSGAQETQYF; CDR3nt: TGTGCCAGCAGACCTTACAGCGGAGCCCAAGAGACCCAGTACTTC
d_gene: TRBD1; v_gene: TRBV19; abundance: -; j_gene: TRBJ2-2; CDR3aa: CASSGWTGGNGELFF; CDR3nt: TGTGCCAGTAGTGGATGGACAGGGGGGAACGGGGAGCTGTTTTTT
d_gene: TRBD1; v_gene: TRBV6-6; abundance: -; j_gene: TRBJ2-5; CDR3aa: CASSYPVGQGQETQYF; CDR3nt: TGTGCCAGCAGTTACCCGGTCGGACAGGGCCAAGAGACCCAGTACTTC
d_gene: -; v_gene: TRBV5-1; abundance: once; j_gene: TRBJ2-1; CDR3aa: CASSLPMGHYNEQFF; CDR3nt: TGCGCCAGCAGCTTGCCGATGGGCCACTACAATGAGCAGTTCTTC
d_gene: -; v_gene: TRBV21-1; abundance: -; j_gene: TRBJ2-7; CDR3aa: CASSKCGFFGFSVDRIYEQYF; CDR3nt: TGTGCCAGCAGCAAATGCGGATTTTTCGGATTTAGTGTTGACAGGATCTACGAGCAGTACTTC
d_gene: TRBD2; v_gene: TRBV7-2; abundance: -; j_gene: TRBJ2-2; CDR3aa: CASSPRGGQIGELFF; CDR3nt: TGTGCCAGCAGCCCCCGCGGGGGGCAAATCGGGGAGCTGTTTTTT
d_gene: TRBD1; v_gene: TRBV19; abundance: -; j_gene: TRBJ1-5; CDR3aa: CASRSGQGISNQPQHF; CDR3nt: TGTGCCAGTAGATCGGGACAGGGCATTTCAAATCAGCCCCAGCATTTT
d_gene: -; v_gene: TRBV7-9; abundance: -; j_gene: TRBJ1-4; CDR3aa: CASSPTWSQLNEKLFF; CDR3nt: TGTGCCAGCAGCCCAACGTGGAGCCAGCTGAATGAAAAACTGTTTTTT
d_gene: -; v_gene: TRBV27; abundance: -; j_gene: TRBJ1-1; CDR3aa: CASSFWQDTEAFF; CDR3nt: TGTGCCAGCAGTTTCTGGCAGGACACTGAAGCTTTCTTT
d_gene: TRBD1; v_gene: TRBV19; abundance: -; j_gene: TRBJ1-1; CDR3aa: CASSGGDRGRLRTEAFF; CDR3nt: TGTGCCAGTAGTGGAGGGGACAGGGGCCGTCTCCGCACTGAAGCTTTCTTT
d_gene: TRBD1; v_gene: TRBV2; abundance: -; j_gene: TRBJ1-5; CDR3aa: CASSSGDRRPLPQHF; CDR3nt: TGTGCCAGCAGTTCCGGGGACAGGCGTCCCCTGCCCCAGCATTTT
d_gene: -; v_gene: TRBV28; abundance: -; j_gene: TRBJ1-4; CDR3aa: CASSWAWNEKLFF; CDR3nt: TGTGCCAGCAGTTGGGCTTGGAATGAAAAACTGTTTTTT
d_gene: -; v_gene: TRBV6-5; abundance: -; j_gene: TRBJ1-4; CDR3aa: CASSYSPGTHEKLFF; CDR3nt: TGTGCCAGCAGTTACTCCCCAGGGACTCATGAAAAACTGTTTTTT
d_gene: TRBD1; v_gene: TRBV6-5; abundance: -; j_gene: TRBJ2-7; CDR3aa: CASSQPGQGARYF; CDR3nt: TGTGCCAGCAGCCAACCGGGACAGGGAGCTAGGTACTTC
d_gene: TRBD2; v_gene: TRBV15; abundance: few; j_gene: TRBJ2-1; CDR3aa: CATSNFPGLAGPNEQFF; CDR3nt: TGTGCCACCAGCAACTTCCCCGGACTAGCGGGACCCAATGAGCAGTTCTTC
d_gene: TRBD1; v_gene: TRBV28; abundance: -; j_gene: TRBJ1-5; CDR3aa: CASSFGQGRNQPQHF; CDR3nt: TGTGCCAGCAGTTTCGGACAGGGAAGAAATCAGCCCCAGCATTTT
d_gene: TRBD1; v_gene: TRBV11-3; abundance: -; j_gene: TRBJ2-5; CDR3aa: CASSSGQGSQETQYF; CDR3nt: TGTGCCAGCAGCTCGGGACAGGGATCCCAAGAGACCCAGTACTTC
d_gene: TRBD1; v_gene: TRBV19; abundance: -; j_gene: TRBJ2-7; CDR3aa: CATSGQGAYEQYF; CDR3nt: TGTGCCACGTCGGGACAGGGGGCCTACGAGCAGTACTTC
d_gene: TRBD1; v_gene: TRBV6-4; abundance: -; j_gene: TRBJ1-6; CDR3aa: CASSERTGANSPLHF; CDR3nt: TGTGCCAGCAGTGAAAGGACAGGTGCTAATTCACCCCTCCACTTT
d_gene: TRBD1; v_gene: TRBV19; abundance: -; j_gene: TRBJ1-2; CDR3aa: CASRKTGGYNGYTF; CDR3nt: TGTGCCAGTAGGAAGACAGGGGGCTATAATGGCTACACCTTC
d_gene: -; v_gene: TRBV5-1; abundance: -; j_gene: TRBJ2-7; CDR3aa: CASSPLRTASYEQYF; CDR3nt: TGCGCCAGCAGCCCTTTAAGGACAGCTTCCTACGAGCAGTACTTC
d_gene: -; v_gene: TRBV16; abundance: -; j_gene: TRBJ2-2; CDR3aa: CASSFRTGRNTGELFF; CDR3nt: TGTGCCAGCAGCTTTCGAACAGGGCGAAACACCGGGGAGCTGTTTTTT
d_gene: TRBD2; v_gene: TRBV29-1; abundance: -; j_gene: TRBJ2-3; CDR3aa: CSAGLALTDTQYF; CDR3nt: TGCAGCGCCGGACTAGCACTCACAGATACGCAGTATTTT
d_gene: TRBD1; v_gene: TRBV27; abundance: -; j_gene: TRBJ2-1; CDR3aa: CASSRLQPGQGSSPLNNEQFF; CDR3nt: TGTGCCAGCAGCCGACTCCAACCGGGACAGGGTTCTTCCCCCCTGAACAATGAGCAGTTCTTC
d_gene: TRBD1; v_gene: TRBV2; abundance: -; j_gene: TRBJ1-4; CDR3aa: CASSGQGVREKLFF; CDR3nt: TGTGCCAGCAGCGGACAGGGGGTAAGGGAAAAACTGTTTTTT
d_gene: TRBD2; v_gene: TRBV9; abundance: -; j_gene: TRBJ2-1; CDR3aa: CASSVGGRAGNEQFF; CDR3nt: TGTGCCAGCAGCGTAGGCGGGAGGGCCGGCAATGAGCAGTTCTTC
d_gene: -; v_gene: TRBV5-1; abundance: once; j_gene: TRBJ1-2; CDR3aa: CASSHSSREGYGYTF; CDR3nt: TGCGCCAGCAGCCATAGCTCACGAGAGGGCTATGGCTACACCTTC
d_gene: TRBD1; v_gene: TRBV7-2; abundance: -; j_gene: TRBJ1-1; CDR3aa: CASSLVGQGKSEAFF; CDR3nt: TGTGCCAGCAGCTTAGTTGGACAGGGAAAATCTGAAGCTTTCTTT
d_gene: -; v_gene: TRBV30; abundance: -; j_gene: TRBJ1-5; CDR3aa: CAWSVGGSQPQHF; CDR3nt: TGTGCCTGGAGTGTTGGGGGGAGCCAGCCCCAGCATTTT
d_gene: TRBD1; v_gene: TRBV6-5; abundance: -; j_gene: TRBJ2-7; CDR3aa: CASSYLGQGANEQYF; CDR3nt: TGTGCCAGCAGTTACTTAGGACAGGGGGCAAACGAGCAGTACTTC
d_gene: -; v_gene: TRBV2; abundance: -; j_gene: TRBJ1-5; CDR3aa: CASSRDYQPQHF; CDR3nt: TGTGCCAGCAGTAGAGACTATCAGCCCCAGCATTTT
d_gene: -; v_gene: TRBV29-1; abundance: -; j_gene: TRBJ2-2; CDR3aa: CSVGTVNTGELFF; CDR3nt: TGCAGCGTTGGGACAGTTAACACCGGGGAGCTGTTTTTT
d_gene: -; v_gene: TRBV20-1; abundance: -; j_gene: TRBJ2-1; CDR3aa: CSGALYNEQFF; CDR3nt: TGCAGTGGGGCTCTATACAATGAGCAGTTCTTC
d_gene: TRBD1; v_gene: TRBV2; abundance: -; j_gene: TRBJ2-7; CDR3aa: CAGRPGQGAGAYEQYF; CDR3nt: TGTGCCGGACGACCGGGACAGGGGGCGGGAGCCTACGAGCAGTACTTC
d_gene: TRBD1; v_gene: TRBV14; abundance: few; j_gene: TRBJ2-7; CDR3aa: CASSQGRTGAVYEQYF; CDR3nt: TGTGCCAGCAGCCAAGGTCGGACAGGGGCGGTTTACGAGCAGTACTTC
d_gene: TRBD2; v_gene: TRBV4-3; abundance: -; j_gene: TRBJ2-5; CDR3aa: CASSQRVPGTSGGDQETQYF; CDR3nt: TGCGCCAGCAGCCAGCGGGTTCCCGGGACTAGCGGGGGGGACCAAGAGACCCAGTACTTC
d_gene: -; v_gene: TRBV10-3; abundance: few; j_gene: TRBJ1-1; CDR3aa: CAISGTGTTEAFF; CDR3nt: TGTGCCATCAGTGGAACAGGGACCACTGAAGCTTTCTTT
d_gene: -; v_gene: TRBV19; abundance: -; j_gene: TRBJ1-2; CDR3aa: CASSSRTAPNGYTF; CDR3nt: TGTGCCAGTAGTTCTCGGACAGCTCCCAACGGCTACACCTTC
d_gene: -; v_gene: TRBV6-1; abundance: -; j_gene: TRBJ2-1; CDR3aa: CASGRAEVPYNEQFF; CDR3nt: TGTGCCAGCGGGCGGGCGGAGGTCCCCTACAATGAGCAGTTCTTC
d_gene: TRBD2; v_gene: TRBV27; abundance: -; j_gene: TRBJ2-1; CDR3aa: CASRNSGTSSYNEQFF; CDR3nt: TGTGCCAGCAGAAATAGCGGGACCAGCTCCTACAATGAGCAGTTCTTC